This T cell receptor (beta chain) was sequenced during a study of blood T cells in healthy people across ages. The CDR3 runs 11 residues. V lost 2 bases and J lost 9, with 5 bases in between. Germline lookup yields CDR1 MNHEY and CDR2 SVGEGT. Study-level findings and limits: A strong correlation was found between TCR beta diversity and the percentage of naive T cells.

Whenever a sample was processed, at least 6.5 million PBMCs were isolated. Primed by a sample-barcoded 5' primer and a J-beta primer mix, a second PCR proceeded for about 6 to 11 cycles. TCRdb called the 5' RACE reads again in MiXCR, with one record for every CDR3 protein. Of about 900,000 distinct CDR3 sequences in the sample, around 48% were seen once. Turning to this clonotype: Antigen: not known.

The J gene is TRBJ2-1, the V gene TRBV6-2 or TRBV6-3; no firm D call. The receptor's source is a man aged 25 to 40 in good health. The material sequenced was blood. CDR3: CASSYPSEQFF. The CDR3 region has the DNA TGTGCCAGCAGTTACCCGAGTGAGCAGTTCTTC.